These 28 T cell receptor beta chains originate from one sample sequenced in a study of cytomegalovirus exposure and HLA in healthy donors. The PCR employed 60 Vbeta primers together with 13 Jbeta primers. Repertoires were generated with immunoSEQ multiplex PCR, while TCRdb's copy carries only in-frame clones and drops some. Of fewer than 130,000 clones in the sample, approximately 84% were seen once. Sequencing used PBMCs. Receptors were obtained from a man aged 40-49 years in good health and CMV-seronegative.

The rearrangement uses TRBV10-3 and TRBJ1-5; 7 bases agree with TRBD1. Germline values: CDR1 ENHRY, CDR2 SYGVKD. This CDR3 spans 14 amino acids. Trimming removed 0 bases from V and 6 bases from J; junction bases left unmatched: 2. CDR3: CAISESTGSQPQHF. The CDR3 DNA follows: TGTGCCATCAGTGAGTCGACAGGGAGTCAGCCCCAGCATTTT.

This rearrangement joins TRBV27 to TRBJ2-5; 7 positions match TRBD1. Per germline, CDR1 MNHEY and CDR2 SMNVEV (reference sequence). V lost 5 bases, J lost 5 bases, and 8 bases stayed unmatched. The CDR3 sequence is 14 residues long. CDR3 in amino acids: CASSLDRVGETQYF. In nucleotides, the CDR3 is TGTGCCAGCAGTCTCGACAGGGTGGGCGAGACCCAGTACTTC.

V is TRBV11-3 and J is TRBJ2-1, with D possibly being TRBD2 (6 bases). This CDR3 comprises 14 residues. The ends were cut back, 4 bases at V and 4 bases at J, with 11 bases in the middle. CDR1 is SGHNT and CDR2 is YENEEA in the germline V gene. The DNA for the CDR3 is TGTGCCAGCAGCTCTGGCGGGGAGTACAATGAGCAGTTCTTC. It encodes CASSSGGEYNEQFF.

The chain combines TRBV6-5 with TRBJ1-5, with TRBD1 matching over 7 bases. J lost 3 bases, V lost 3 bases, and 5 bases had no gene match. The CDR3 spans 15 residues. Germline-derived CDR1 and CDR2 are MNHEY and SVGAGI. The CDR3 nucleotides read TGTGCCAGCAGTTATAGACAGGGTACCAATCAGCCCCAGCATTTT. Encoded protein: CASSYRQGTNQPQHF.

This chain connects TRBV13 to TRBJ2-7; tentative D call: TRBD1 (5 bases). Germline CDR1 PRHDT, CDR2 FYEKMQ (reference sequence). V lost 3 bases, J lost 2 bases, and 14 bases lay in between. This CDR3 region has 15 residues. The DNA of the CDR3 is TGTGCCAGCAGCTTTAACAGGCTTGCACCCTACGAGCAGTACTTC. It codes for CASSFNRLAPYEQYF.

This clone has only a few counts. V is TRBV18 and J is TRBJ1-1, with 11 nucleotides matching TRBD1. Germline CDR1 and CDR2: KGHSH and LQKENI. After removal of 4 bases from V and 6 bases from J, the junction contained 1 base not matched to a gene. The CDR3 consists of 13 residues. The CDR3 DNA reads TGTGCCAGCTCACAGGGACAGGGGGCTGAAGCTTTCTTT. This gives the protein CASSQGQGAEAFF.

V gene TRBV2 combines with J gene TRBJ1-1; TRBD1 is a possible D gene (6 bases). Trimming took off 5 bases at V and 2 bases at J, with 9 bases between the two ends. Germline values: CDR1 SNHLY, CDR2 FYNNEI. The CDR3 is made up of 13 amino acids. The CDR3 spells CASSLQGNTEAFF. CDR3 bases: TGTGCCAGCAGTTTACAGGGCAACACTGAAGCTTTCTTT.

This clone was counted a few times. The chain uses TRBV28 and TRBJ2-7; 9 bases fit TRBD1. The germline V gene has CDR1 MDHEN and CDR2 SYDVKM. After removal of 4 bases from V and 6 bases from J, the junction contained 7 bases not matched to a gene. The CDR3 has 14 residues. DNA for the CDR3: TGTGCCAGCAGTTCGGCGGGACAGGGAAGCGAGCAGTACTTC. Protein product: CASSSAGQGSEQYF.

The V call is TRBV4-1, the J call TRBJ1-1, with 7 positions matching TRBD1. This CDR3 spans 14 amino acids. Trimming removed 7 bases from V and 4 bases from J; junction bases left unmatched: 9. Germline V lookup: CDR1 MGHRA, CDR2 YSYEKL. For the CDR3, the DNA is TGCGCCAGCACCCTAACAGGGGATCGCACTGAAGCTTTCTTT. Its protein is CASTLTGDRTEAFF.

This clone was counted once. V gene TRBV4-1 combines with J gene TRBJ1-2; D is unresolved. The CDR3 contains 14 residues. Germline CDR1 MGHRA, CDR2 YSYEKL. Trimming left V 0 bases short and J 5 bases short, with 10 bases between. The CDR3 DNA reads TGCGCCAGCAGCCAAGATTCCCCAAATTATGGCTACACCTTC. This encodes CASSQDSPNYGYTF.

Written as DNA, the CDR3 is TGTGCCACCAGCAGGGACTATCAGGGGGCCGCGGGTGGCTACACCTTC. This codes for CATSRDYQGAAGGYTF. The chain has TRBV15 and TRBJ1-2; TRBD1 matches 8 bases. The CDR3 loop spans 16 amino acids. The germline CDR1 and CDR2 sequences are LNHNV and YYDKDF (reference sequence). Losses at the gene ends were 3 bases for V and 7 bases for J; bases not matched to a gene: 13.

The rearrangement links TRBV30 to TRBJ1-5; D may be TRBD1 (5 bases). The germline V gene encodes CDR1 GTSNPN and CDR2 SVGIG (reference sequence). The V and J ends lost 2 bases and 0 bases respectively, with 11 bases between them. The CDR3 has 15 amino acids. CDR3 sequence reads: CAWSPQVYSNQPQHF. The CDR3 nucleotides are TGTGCCTGGAGTCCACAGGTGTATAGCAATCAGCCCCAGCATTTT.

V is TRBV9 and J is TRBJ1-2; no definite D call. The CDR3 has 14 residues. Deletions cut 2 bases from V and 1 base from J, with 9 bases between. Germline lookup yields CDR1 SGDLS and CDR2 YYNGEE. CDR3 amino acids: CASSVESFNYGYTF. In nucleotides, the CDR3 is TGTGCCAGCAGCGTTGAGAGTTTTAACTATGGCTACACCTTC.

The chain employs TRBV29-1 and TRBJ2-7, with 7 bases fitting TRBD1. The V and J ends lost 6 bases and 2 bases, in that order; junction bases with no gene match: 4. Germline loops: CDR1 SQVTM, CDR2 ANQGSEA. This CDR3 is built from 12 residues. This CDR3 reads CSVRDRTYEQYF. The CDR3 coding sequence is TGCAGCGTCAGGGACAGAACCTACGAGCAGTACTTC.

The chain is built from TRBV30 and TRBJ2-2; no firm D call. The V end was cut by 0 bases, the J end by 6 bases, with 17 bases between. In germline, CDR1 is GTSNPN, CDR2 SVGIG (reference sequence). CDR3 length: 16 residues. As DNA, the CDR3 is TGTGCCTGGAGTGTAGGTCTAGATCCCTTTTCCGGGGAGCTGTTTTTT. It specifies CAWSVGLDPFSGELFF.

The genes are TRBV6-5 and TRBJ2-5; TRBD1 might be the D (5 bases). The CDR3 sequence is 13 residues long. Germline loops: CDR1 MNHEY, CDR2 SVGAGI. The germline V and J ends were trimmed by 6 bases and 3 bases, with 11 bases remaining between them. CDR3 bases: TGTGCCAGCAGGAGGCAGGGCAAAGAGACCCAGTACTTC. This encodes CASRRQGKETQYF.

The chain employs TRBV28 and TRBJ1-6; tentative D call: TRBD1 (5 bases). This CDR3 region has 14 residues. The V end lost 7 bases, the J end lost 9 bases, and 16 bases lay between the germline ends. CDR1 is MDHEN and CDR2 is SYDVKM in the germline V gene. The CDR3 region is CASNQDIRISPLHF. For the CDR3, the DNA is TGTGCCAGCAACCAGGACATACGGATTTCACCCCTCCACTTT.

As concerns this clone: A read error is likely, as this CDR3 ends without the conserved phenylalanine or tryptophan. The DNA is left out, because the CDR3 cannot be placed on it with certainty; the CDR3 is given as TCRdb lists it. V and J are TRBV27 and TRBJ2-7; the table's D gene call, TRBD2, was not cross checked with the DNA. With termini counted, the CDR3 has 10 amino acids. CDR1 is MNHEY and CDR2 is SMNVEV in the germline V gene (reference sequence). CDR3 sequence: CASSCPSGGS.

CDR3 in amino acids: CASRKQGTGNTIYF. The CDR3 bases are TGTGCCAGCAGAAAACAGGGGACTGGAAACACCATATATTTT. The rearrangement links TRBV28 to TRBJ1-3; 7 positions match TRBD1. The CDR3 loop spans 14 amino acids. In germline, CDR1 is MDHEN, CDR2 SYDVKM. With 6 bases clipped from V and 2 bases from J, the junction kept 4 bases outside the gene matches.

The chain recombines TRBV6-6 with TRBJ2-2, with no clear D. V dropped 6 bases and J dropped 2 bases, with 4 bases sitting between them. Per the germline V gene, CDR1 is MNHNY and CDR2 is SVGAGI (reference sequence). The CDR3 is 12 residues long. The CDR3 protein is CASRANTGELFF. The CDR3 DNA reads TGTGCCAGCAGAGCCAACACCGGGGAGCTGTTTTTT.

This rearrangement joins TRBV2 to TRBJ1-5; D possibly corresponds to TRBD1 (5 bases). The ends were cut back, 3 bases at V and 5 bases at J, with 14 bases in the middle. The germline CDR1 and CDR2 sequences are SNHLY and FYNNEI. The CDR3 contains 15 residues. CDR3 nucleotide sequence: TGTGCCAGCAGTGATAGTGGGCAGGGCCATCAGCCCCAGCATTTT. Protein sequence: CASSDSGQGHQPQHF.

The chain uses TRBV6-5 and TRBJ2-6, with 8 bases lining up with TRBD1. The CDR3 consists of 16 residues. Germline V gene sequence: CDR1 MNHEY, CDR2 SVGAGI. V lost 2 bases and J lost 2; bases outside the gene matches: 2. The CDR3, as DNA: TGTGCCAGCAGTTACGGGACAGGCCCTGGGGCCAACGTCCTGACTTTC. Translation gives CASSYGTGPGANVLTF.

The chain carries TRBV7-9 and TRBJ2-5; D gene uncertain. V lost 5 bases, J lost 1 base, and 8 bases lay in between. The CDR3 length is 13 residues. Germline-derived CDR1 and CDR2 are SEHNR and FQNEAQ (reference sequence). Here the CDR3 DNA reads TGTGCCAGCAGCGCACCGGGCCAAGAGACCCAGTACTTC. Translation gives CASSAPGQETQYF.

This clone was counted many times. V gene TRBV7-9 combines with J gene TRBJ2-1, with 7 bases aligning to TRBD2. Germline CDR1 and CDR2: SEHNR and FQNEAQ (reference sequence). This CDR3 has 13 amino acids. The J segment lost 9 bases and the V segment lost 5 bases, leaving 7 bases of the junction unmatched. The DNA of the CDR3 is TGTGCCAGCAGCCCCGGGGGGTACGGTGAGCAGTTCTTC. This translates into CASSPGGYGEQFF.

V and J are TRBV7-9 and TRBJ1-6, with 9 bases that match TRBD1. With V trimmed by 4 bases and J by 6 bases, 7 bases remained unmatched. Germline V lookup: CDR1 SEHNR, CDR2 FQNEAQ (reference sequence). The CDR3 has 16 amino acids. The CDR3 nucleotides are TGTGCCAGCAGCTCCACAGGGGGCAATCGTAATTCACCCCTCCACTTT. This encodes CASSSTGGNRNSPLHF. The whole variable domain, filled in from reference TRBV7-9 and TRBJ1-6, reads DTGVSQNPRHKITKRGQNVTFRCDPISEHNRLYWYRQTLGQGPEFLTYFQNEAQLEKSRLLSDRFSAERPKGSFSTLEIQRTEQGDSAMYLCASSSTGGNRNSPLHFGNGTRLTVT.

The chain carries TRBV19 and TRBJ2-5; D is perhaps TRBD1 (5 bases). Germline V gene data show CDR1 as LNHDA and CDR2 as SQIVND (reference sequence). The CDR3 totals 14 residues. Trimming cost V 4 bases and J 1 base, with 10 bases left between them. The chain's CDR3 is CASSKGAVQETQYF. The CDR3 coding sequence is TGTGCCAGTAGTAAAGGGGCGGTCCAAGAGACCCAGTACTTC.

This chain connects TRBV5-4 to TRBJ2-5, with unresolved D. This CDR3 is 14 amino acids long. V was clipped by 4 bases and J by 1 base, with 11 bases between them. Per the germline V gene, CDR1 is SGHNT and CDR2 is YYREEE (reference sequence). CDR3 loop: CASSPERLQETQYF. CDR3 DNA sequence: TGTGCCAGCAGCCCCGAGAGACTCCAAGAGACCCAGTACTTC.

V gene TRBV28 combines with J gene TRBJ2-5; tentative D call: TRBD1 (6 bases). Germline lookup yields CDR1 MDHEN and CDR2 SYDVKM. The CDR3 has 16 residues. V was clipped by 3 bases and J by 5 bases, with 19 bases between them. The CDR3 here is CASSFRRQGLWETQYF. The CDR3 DNA reads as TGTGCCAGCAGTTTCCGCCGGCAGGGGTTATGGGAGACCCAGTACTTC.